A selection of T cell receptor beta chains follows, all from one sample in a study of siplizumab effects on memory and regulatory T cells. Profiling relied on immunoSEQ multiplex PCR, and the TCRdb table lists in-frame clones only, not all of them. The sample lists more than 85,000 clones, about 90% occurring once. Sequenced sample: Tregs sorted from blood. All receptors come from a human donor in good health. Each CDR3 is given with its conserved first and last residue. Fields, in order: V gene, J gene, clone size, D gene, CDR3 protein, CDR3 DNA. D genes are given only for firm matches. The listing skips clone size in some rows; elsewhere it reads once, few, many or a size class.

V: TRBV15; J: TRBJ2-7; size: NA; D: NA; CDR3: CATSQQFPQTEQYF; DNA: TGTGCCACCAGCCAACAGTTCCCGCAAACCGAGCAGTACTTC
V: TRBV18; J: TRBJ2-5; size: NA; D: NA; CDR3: CASSPPLETQYF; DNA: TGTGCCAGCTCACCACCACTAGAGACCCAGTACTTC
V: TRBV7-9; J: TRBJ1-1; size: NA; D: NA; CDR3: CASSLLGMNTEAFF; DNA: TGTGCCAGCAGCTTACTTGGAATGAACACTGAAGCTTTCTTT
V: TRBV7-6; J: TRBJ2-5; size: NA; D: TRBD2; CDR3: CASSLDFSIAGVSETQYF; DNA: TGTGCCAGCAGCTTAGACTTCTCAATAGCGGGAGTATCGGAGACCCAGTACTTC
V: TRBV15; J: TRBJ2-3; size: once; D: TRBD2; CDR3: CATSSFLAERTDTQYF; DNA: TGTGCCACCAGCAGTTTCCTAGCGGAACGCACAGATACGCAGTATTTT
V: TRBV7-3; J: TRBJ2-2; size: few; D: NA; CDR3: CASSFVGTGELFF; DNA: TGTGCCAGCAGCTTTGTAGGGACCGGGGAGCTGTTTTTT
V: TRBV15; J: TRBJ1-2; size: NA; D: NA; CDR3: CATSRDGKLTAYGYTF; DNA: TGTGCCACCAGCAGAGATGGCAAGTTGACAGCTTATGGCTACACCTTC
V: TRBV30; J: TRBJ1-5; size: NA; D: NA; CDR3: CAWSHQAEGPQHF; DNA: TGTGCCTGGAGTCACCAGGCCGAGGGGCCCCAGCATTTT
V: TRBV29-1; J: TRBJ2-3; size: NA; D: NA; CDR3: CSVVSYVTSTDTQYF; DNA: TGCAGCGTCGTCTCGTACGTAACTAGCACAGATACGCAGTATTTT
V: TRBV10-3; J: TRBJ2-5; size: NA; D: NA; CDR3: CAISERETQYF; DNA: TGTGCCATCAGTGAGAGAGAGACCCAGTACTTC
V: TRBV19; J: TRBJ2-7; size: NA; D: NA; CDR3: CASSIGSYYEQYF; DNA: TGTGCCAGTAGTATTGGGTCCTACTACGAGCAGTACTTC
V: TRBV4-1; J: TRBJ2-3; size: NA; D: NA; CDR3: CASSQLALDHTDTQYF; DNA: TGCGCCAGCAGCCAATTAGCACTTGATCACACAGATACGCAGTATTTT
V: TRBV19; J: TRBJ2-6; size: NA; D: NA; CDR3: CASRVSGANVLTF; DNA: TGTGCCAGTAGGGTTTCTGGGGCCAACGTCCTGACTTTC
V: TRBV11-2; J: TRBJ2-7; size: NA; D: TRBD1; CDR3: CASSLTGGSTYEQYF; DNA: TGTGCCAGCAGCCTGACAGGGGGTTCAACCTACGAGCAGTACTTC
V: TRBV18; J: TRBJ2-1; size: NA; D: TRBD1; CDR3: CASSRGTGSVLAEQFF; DNA: TGTGCCAGCTCCCGCGGGACAGGGAGCGTGTTGGCCGAGCAGTTCTTC
V: TRBV10-3; J: TRBJ2-2; size: NA; D: NA; CDR3: CAISGEVELFF; DNA: TGTGCCATCAGTGGCGAAGTAGAGCTGTTTTTT
V: TRBV28; J: TRBJ2-2; size: once; D: NA; CDR3: CASSLDQSPNTGELFF; DNA: TGTGCCAGCAGTTTAGATCAGAGCCCGAACACCGGGGAGCTGTTTTTT
V: TRBV6-1; J: TRBJ1-5; size: NA; D: NA; CDR3: CASRGNQPQHF; DNA: TGTGCCAGCCGGGGCAATCAGCCCCAGCATTTT
V: TRBV7-3; J: TRBJ1-5; size: NA; D: NA; CDR3: CASSWEGNQPQHF; DNA: TGTGCCAGCAGCTGGGAGGGCAATCAGCCCCAGCATTTT
V: TRBV6-6; J: TRBJ2-7; size: NA; D: NA; CDR3: CASRSRGHEQYF; DNA: TGTGCCAGCCGTTCTAGGGGACACGAGCAGTACTTC
V: TRBV7-2; J: TRBJ1-5; size: NA; D: TRBD1; CDR3: CASSPLGQYSNQPQHF; DNA: TGTGCCAGCAGCCCCCTGGGACAGTATAGCAATCAGCCCCAGCATTTT
V: TRBV10-3; J: TRBJ2-3; size: NA; D: NA; CDR3: CAISGGLSPTDTQYF; DNA: TGTGCCATCAGTGGGGGACTTTCTCCCACAGATACGCAGTATTTT
V: TRBV27; J: TRBJ2-5; size: NA; D: TRBD2; CDR3: CASSLRPIAGADQETQYF; DNA: TGTGCCAGCAGTTTGAGACCTATAGCGGGAGCGGACCAAGAGACCCAGTACTTC
V: TRBV11-1; J: TRBJ2-2; size: NA; D: NA; CDR3: CASSLGVSNTGELFF; DNA: TGTGCCAGCAGCTTAGGCGTCTCGAACACCGGGGAGCTGTTTTTT
V: TRBV19; J: TRBJ2-3; size: NA; D: TRBD2; CDR3: CASSSTSGRAGTQYF; DNA: TGTGCCAGTAGTTCCACTAGCGGGAGGGCGGGTACGCAGTATTTT
V: TRBV9; J: TRBJ2-7; size: NA; D: NA; CDR3: CASSVGNRAYEQYF; DNA: TGTGCCAGCAGCGTAGGGAACAGGGCCTACGAGCAGTACTTC
V: TRBV25-1; J: TRBJ1-2; size: once; D: NA; CDR3: CASSPTGYGYTF; DNA: TGTGCCAGCAGCCCCACAGGATATGGCTACACCTTC
V: TRBV7-3; J: TRBJ2-3; size: NA; D: NA; CDR3: CASSLGADTDTQYF; DNA: TGTGCCAGCAGCTTGGGGGCCGACACAGATACGCAGTATTTT
V: TRBV4-1; J: TRBJ1-1; size: NA; D: NA; CDR3: CASSHPGTSEAFF; DNA: TGCGCCAGCAGCCACCCAGGAACCTCTGAAGCTTTCTTT
V: TRBV11-1; J: TRBJ1-5; size: NA; D: NA; CDR3: CASSLDRYQPQHF; DNA: TGTGCCAGCAGCTTAGACAGATATCAGCCCCAGCATTTT